Below, 25 T cell receptor beta chains from the same sample are listed, as sequenced in a study of human T cells and chemical hapten exposure. TCRdb processed the RACE reads anew with MiXCR; each CDR3 protein has one entry. The sample lists about 110,000 distinct CDR3 sequences, 9% to 15% seen once, with around 1.6% in the top ten. Documented time point: pre-sensitization, week 0. The treatment was: therapeutic diphenylcyclopropenone sensitization with weekly scalp DPC. The input for sequencing was whole blood, taken in connection with sensitization to the hapten diphenylcyclopropenone (DPC). Every receptor here comes from a woman between 45 and 65 years old with alopecia areata. Some clones in this sample may be carry-over from other donors' samples.

CDR3 nucleotide sequence: TGTGCCAGCAGTTTAAGGTCCCCAGCGGGCGTCACAGATACGCAGTATTTT. It is translated as CASSLRSPAGVTDTQYF. The chain is built from TRBV27 and TRBJ2-3; TRBD2 is a possible D gene (6 bases). Germline V CDR1 and CDR2: MNHEY, SMNVEV (reference sequence). The length of the CDR3 is 17 residues. Trimming shortened V by 2 bases and J by 2 bases, and 17 bases separated the two germline ends.

The chain couples TRBV7-2 to TRBJ1-2; TRBD1 matches 7 bases. J was trimmed by 0 bases and V by 4 bases; bases with no gene match: 5. Germline values: CDR1 SGHTA, CDR2 FQGNSA. The CDR3 runs to 15 residues. The CDR3 DNA reads as TGTGCCAGCAGCTCGGCTGGGACAGCTAACTATGGCTACACCTTC. Amino acid sequence: CASSSAGTANYGYTF.

This rearrangement joins TRBV19 to TRBJ2-1; tentative D call: TRBD2 (5 bases). Germline CDR1 reads LNHDA; CDR2 reads SQIVND (reference sequence). The CDR3 is made up of 14 amino acids. Trimming took 2 bases from V and 7 from J, leaving 12 bases between them. The CDR3 bases are TGTGCCAGTAGTATACCTTTCGGGGAGAATGAGCAGTTCTTC. Its translation: CASSIPFGENEQFF.

There are a few counts of this clonotype. CDR3: CASSAQGADNEQFF. The CDR3 coding sequence is TGCGCCAGCAGCGCACAGGGGGCTGACAATGAGCAGTTCTTC. V usage is TRBV5-1 and J usage is TRBJ2-1; 9 bases agree with TRBD1. The V segment lost 4 bases and the J segment 5 bases; nucleotides outside the gene matches: 4. The V gene's germline CDR1 is SGHRS and CDR2 YFSETQ. CDR3 size: 14 residues.

This chain links TRBV7-6 with TRBJ1-6; 10 bases map to TRBD1. CDR3 length: 14 amino acids. V shed 6 bases and J 7 bases; nucleotides not matched to a gene: 3. Germline CDR1 SGHVS, CDR2 FNYEAQ. The CDR3 protein is CASRPGQGNSPLHF. CDR3 bases: TGTGCCAGCAGACCGGGACAGGGGAATTCACCCCTCCACTTT.

The sample holds a few counts of this clonotype. The rearrangement uses TRBV6-5 and TRBJ1-4; 7 nucleotides line up with TRBD1. V lost 0 bases, J lost 10 bases, and 5 bases stayed unmatched. This CDR3 spans 14 amino acids. From germline, CDR1 is MNHEY and CDR2 SVGAGI. The CDR3 loop reads CASSYSDRMVKLFF. The CDR3 coding sequence is TGTGCCAGCAGTTACTCGGACAGGATGGTAAAACTGTTTTTT.

This clonotype has just a few counts. The V gene is TRBV7-2, the J gene TRBJ2-7; D perhaps matches TRBD1 (5 bases). Looked up from germline, CDR1 is SGHTA and CDR2 is FQGNSA. This CDR3 comprises 14 residues. Trimming removed 5 bases at V and 2 bases at J, with 13 bases between. Written as DNA, the CDR3 is TGTGCCAGCAGCCCCTTAGGGGTCCCCTACGAGCAGTACTTC. The encoded protein is CASSPLGVPYEQYF.

CDR3 in DNA: TGCGCCAGCAGGAAGACTAGCGGGAGCTACGAGCAGTACTTC. Amino acid sequence: CASRKTSGSYEQYF. The rearrangement uses TRBV5-1 and TRBJ2-7, with 12 positions matching TRBD2. Unmatched junction bases numbered 3, after V lost 5 bases and J lost 3 bases. This CDR3 is 14 amino acids long. Germline loops: CDR1 SGHRS, CDR2 YFSETQ.

This clonotype was observed a handful of times. The V call is TRBV28, the J call TRBJ1-5, with 7 bases identical to TRBD1. The V gene's germline CDR1 is MDHEN and CDR2 SYDVKM. V was clipped by 7 bases and J by 6 bases; unmatched bases: 6. The CDR3 totals 13 residues. The CDR3 protein is CASIDRESQPQHF. CDR3 in DNA: TGTGCCAGCATTGACAGGGAGAGTCAGCCCCAGCATTTT.

The rearrangement joins TRBV4-2 to TRBJ1-2; D uncertain. V was trimmed by 0 bases and J by 3 bases, leaving 14 bases between them. CDR3 length: 16 residues. Germline V lookup: CDR1 LGHNA, CDR2 YNFKEQ. CDR3 nucleotide sequence: TGTGCCAGCAGCCAAGATCTAAGGGTTAGGGACTATGGCTACACCTTC. Translated, it gives CASSQDLRVRDYGYTF.

The chain combines TRBV5-5 with TRBJ2-3, with 9 nucleotides matching TRBD1. Germline CDR1 SGHKS, CDR2 YYEKEE (reference sequence). V shed 3 bases, J shed 1 base, and the junction held 6 bases outside the gene matches. The CDR3 totals 16 residues. The CDR3 loop reads CASSWGQGFGTDTQYF. CDR3 DNA: TGTGCCAGCAGCTGGGGACAGGGTTTCGGCACAGATACGCAGTATTTT.

V is TRBV10-1 and J is TRBJ2-3; 7 positions agree with TRBD1. Germline-derived CDR1 and CDR2 are WNHNN and SYGVQD (reference sequence). The trim removed 1 base at V and 4 bases at J, leaving 2 bases unmatched. The CDR3 covers 14 residues. The CDR3 here is CASSEYRGPDTQYF. CDR3 nucleotide sequence: TGCGCCAGCAGTGAGTATAGGGGGCCAGATACGCAGTATTTT.

V gene TRBV27 combines with J gene TRBJ2-7, with a tentative D call TRBD1 (5 bases). The length of the CDR3 is 13 residues. V shed 4 bases and J shed 3 bases, with 10 bases lying between them. Germline loops: CDR1 MNHEY, CDR2 SMNVEV (reference sequence). CDR3: CASSSRAGYEQYF. The CDR3 region has the DNA TGTGCCAGCAGTTCCAGGGCTGGCTACGAGCAGTACTTC.

In nucleotides, the CDR3 is TGTGCCAGCAGCCCCAGGGCCCGGGATCAGCCCCAGCATTTT. Protein sequence: CASSPRARDQPQHF. The chain recombines TRBV6-2 or TRBV6-3 with TRBJ1-5, with D perhaps matching TRBD1 (5 bases). With 6 bases removed from V and 5 bases from J, the gap between germline ends came to 14 bases. CDR3 length: 14 residues. Germline CDR1 reads MNHEY; CDR2 reads SVGEGT.

CDR3 DNA sequence: TGTGCCAGCGCATCCTGGGGGCAGAATTCACCCCTCCACTTT. Residues: CASASWGQNSPLHF. The chain joins TRBV18 to TRBJ1-6; D perhaps matches TRBD1 (6 bases). Germline V lookup: CDR1 KGHSH, CDR2 LQKENI. The V gene lost 8 bases and the J gene lost 7 bases, with 15 bases spanning the gap. The CDR3 spans 14 residues.

This chain links TRBV29-1 with TRBJ1-3; D gene ambiguous. The CDR3 extends over 11 amino acids. The V end was cut by 5 bases, the J end by 5 bases, with 7 bases between. Germline lookup yields CDR1 SQVTM and CDR2 ANQGSEA. CDR3: CSVFYRNTIYF. Written as DNA, the CDR3 is TGCAGCGTTTTCTACCGAAACACCATATATTTT.

The rearrangement links TRBV6-1 to TRBJ2-5, with D unresolved. Germline-derived CDR1 and CDR2 are MNHNS and SASEGT. The ends were cut back, 3 bases at V and 4 bases at J, with 9 bases in the middle. This CDR3 spans 13 amino acids. The CDR3 DNA follows: TGTGCCAGCAGTGAGGTAGTCCGAGAGACCCAGTACTTC. It is translated as CASSEVVRETQYF.

This clonotype was counted ten times or more. The gene calls are TRBV29-1 and TRBJ1-1; D is possibly TRBD1 (5 bases). Trimming shortened V by 7 bases and J by 5 bases, and 11 bases separated the two germline ends. This CDR3 has 11 residues. CDR1 SQVTM and CDR2 ANQGSEA come from the germline V gene. The CDR3 DNA is TGCAGCGGGAGGCGGGGGACTGAAGCTTTCTTT. It yields the protein CSGRRGTEAFF.

In its sample, this clonotype was seen many times. V and J are TRBV7-8 and TRBJ2-2; D might be TRBD1 (5 bases). The CDR3 consists of 13 residues. Trimming stripped 9 bases from V and 2 bases from J, with 10 bases between. In germline, CDR1 is SGHVS, CDR2 FQNEAQ. In DNA form, the CDR3 reads TGTGCCAGTGGTAGGGGAAACACCGGGGAGCTGTTTTTT. Residues: CASGRGNTGELFF. Supplemented by reference TRBV7-8 and TRBJ2-2, the full variable domain reads GAGVSQSPRYKVAKRGQDVALRCDPISGHVSLFWYQQALGQGPEFLTYFQNEAQLDKSGLPSDRFFAERPEGSVSTLKIQRTQQEDSAVYLCASGRGNTGELFFGEGSRLTVL.

This clonotype has ten or more counts. The chain has TRBV29-1 and TRBJ1-5; TRBD1 agrees at 9 bases. CDR1 is SQVTM, CDR2 ANQGSEA, per germline. The junction had 6 bases not matched to a gene; V was cut back by 5 bases and J by 4 bases. The length of the CDR3 is 14 residues. This CDR3 reads CSVSTGGRNQPQHF. The CDR3 DNA is TGCAGCGTTTCTACAGGGGGCAGGAATCAGCCCCAGCATTTT.

In its sample, this clonotype was seen once. The genes are TRBV20-1 and TRBJ2-3, with 7 bases lining up with TRBD1. The CDR3 is made up of 16 amino acids. CDR1 DFQATT and CDR2 SNEGSKA come from the germline V gene (reference sequence). Trimming cost V 0 bases and J 2 bases; bases outside gene matches: 8. DNA for the CDR3: TGCAGTGCTAGAGATCATAGCAGGGGGAACACAGATACGCAGTATTTT. This translates into CSARDHSRGNTDTQYF.

The CDR3 sequence: CASSQGPGTGELFF. The CDR3, as DNA: TGTGCCAGCAGCCAAGGCCCAGGGACCGGGGAGCTGTTTTTT. V gene TRBV14 combines with J gene TRBJ2-2, with TRBD1 as a possible D gene (5 bases). CDR3 size: 14 residues. Trimming pared 1 base from V and 5 bases from J, leaving 8 bases between. Germline lookup yields CDR1 SGHDN and CDR2 FVKESK.

Many counts were recorded for this clonotype. The J gene is TRBJ2-3, the V gene TRBV7-2; D remains ambiguous. The length of the CDR3 is 11 residues. Trimming removed 5 bases at V and 6 bases at J, with 6 bases between. Germline V gene data show CDR1 as SGHTA and CDR2 as FQGNSA. For the CDR3, the DNA is TGTGCCAGCAGCCAAGTGGATACGCAGTATTTT. Translation gives CASSQVDTQYF.

CDR3 nucleotide sequence: TGTGCCAGCACCTTCCAAGGCTATGGCTACACCTTC. This encodes CASTFQGYGYTF. The J gene is TRBJ1-2, the V gene TRBV28; unclear D gene. The length of the CDR3 is 12 residues. Per the germline V gene, CDR1 is MDHEN and CDR2 is SYDVKM. Trimming removed 7 bases from V and 4 bases from J, with 10 bases in between.

The chain is built from TRBV6-5 and TRBJ2-7; no clear D. The V gene lost 5 bases and the J gene lost 0 bases, with 14 bases spanning the gap. Germline V gives CDR1 MNHEY, CDR2 SVGAGI. This CDR3 contains 15 residues. The CDR3 loop is CASSQYSGSSYEQYF. The CDR3 coding sequence is TGTGCCAGCAGTCAATACTCCGGCAGCTCCTACGAGCAGTACTTC.